Below, 26 T cell receptor beta chains from the same sample are listed, as sequenced in a study of shared clonotypes between healthy human individuals. As defined, naive CD8 cells were CD45RO-negative and positively selected for CCR7, with terminally differentiated effector memory CD45RA+ cells excluded. Produced via immunoSEQ multiplex PCR; TCRdb's table is partial and in-frame only. The sample shows 2 million to 2.5 million clones, over 85% of them seen only once. The specimen sequenced was naive CD8+ T cells sorted from blood. These receptors were taken from a man aged 18 to 30 in good health.

This chain uses TRBV6-1 with TRBJ2-2; 11 bases are shared with TRBD2. The CDR3 is made up of 15 amino acids. Trimming removed 6 bases from V and 8 bases from J; junction bases left unmatched: 8. Germline CDR1 and CDR2: MNHNS and SASEGT. In DNA form, the CDR3 reads TGTGCCAGCAGGCTGACTAGCGGGATGTCTGGGGAGCTGTTTTTT. It yields the protein CASRLTSGMSGELFF.

This clone was seen only once. V is TRBV11-1 and J is TRBJ2-7; tentatively, D is TRBD1 or TRBD2 (5 bases each). This CDR3 has 16 residues. The germline V and J ends were trimmed by 1 base and 3 bases, with 16 bases remaining between them. The germline gives CDR1 SGHAT, CDR2 FQDESV (reference sequence). CDR3 region: CASSLVVGPPFYEQYF. The CDR3 DNA follows: TGTGCCAGCAGCTTAGTAGTGGGACCGCCGTTCTACGAGCAGTACTTC.

The V call is TRBV29-1, the J call TRBJ1-2; TRBD1 matches 10 bases. The CDR3 covers 13 residues. CDR1 is SQVTM and CDR2 is ANQGSEA in the germline V gene. V lost 7 bases and J lost 4; bases outside the gene matches: 6. The CDR3 DNA reads TGCAGCGGACAGGGGGCGTCGAGCTATGGCTACACCTTC. Amino acid sequence: CSGQGASSYGYTF.

This clone has a single count. One base away lies a much larger clone, so this may be a sequencing read error. J is TRBJ2-7 and V is TRBV5-1; TRBD1 agrees at 8 bases. Per germline, CDR1 SGHRS and CDR2 YFSETQ. This CDR3 has 13 amino acids. V lost 4 bases, J lost 3 bases, and 3 bases stayed unmatched. The CDR3 reads CASSQDRDYEQYF. CDR3 in DNA: TGCGCCAGCAGCCAGGACAGGGACTACGAGCAGTACTTC. The full variable domain, with the rest looked up from reference TRBV5-1 and TRBJ2-7, is KAGVTQTPRYLIKTRGQQVTLSCSPISGHRSVSWYQQTPGQGLQFLFEYFSETQRNKGNFPGRFSGRQFSNSRSEMNVSTLELGDSALYLCASSQDRDYEQYFGPGTRLTVT.

The chain is built from TRBV7-8 and TRBJ1-1, with TRBD1 as a possible D gene (6 bases). Trimming took off 0 bases at V and 1 base at J, with 9 bases between the two ends. The CDR3 extends over 15 amino acids. Germline V CDR1 and CDR2: SGHVS, FQNEAQ. CDR3: CASSLASQGNTEAFF. CDR3 in DNA: TGTGCCAGCAGCTTAGCGTCACAGGGGAACACTGAAGCTTTCTTT.

A word on this clone: Other nucleotide sequences from this sample produce the same CDR3. V is TRBV5-8 and J is TRBJ2-7, with D uncertain. Germline-derived CDR1 and CDR2 are SGHTS and YDEGEE. V was clipped by 0 bases and J by 4 bases, with 5 bases between them. The CDR3 loop spans 12 amino acids. In DNA form, the CDR3 reads TGTGCCAGCAGCTTGGTACGTTACGAGCAGTACTTC. Its protein is CASSLVRYEQYF.

The rearrangement joins TRBV29-1 to TRBJ1-2, with D tentatively TRBD1 (5 bases). The CDR3 runs 13 residues. V dropped 4 bases and J dropped 3 bases, with 12 bases sitting between them. In germline, CDR1 is SQVTM, CDR2 ANQGSEA. CDR3 loop: CSVVRRGDYGYTF. CDR3 DNA sequence: TGCAGCGTTGTCCGTCGGGGCGACTATGGCTACACCTTC. Full variable domain (rest looked up from reference TRBV29-1 and TRBJ1-2): SAVISQKPSRDICQRGTSLTIQCQVDSQVTMMFWYRQQPGQSLTLIATANQGSEATYESGFVIDKFPISRPNLTFSTLTVSNMSPEDSSIYLCSVVRRGDYGYTFGSGTRLTVV.

The chain has TRBV27 and TRBJ2-4, with D tentatively TRBD1 (6 bases). V lost 8 bases to trimming and J lost 4 bases, with 18 bases between them. The CDR3 sequence is 15 residues long. Germline-derived CDR1 and CDR2 are MNHEY and SMNVEV (reference sequence). CDR3 loop: CASQYAQGPKNIQYF. The CDR3 coding sequence is TGTGCCAGCCAATACGCCCAGGGGCCGAAAAACATTCAGTACTTC.

V usage is TRBV30 and J usage is TRBJ1-2, with TRBD1 as a possible D gene (5 bases). Germline loops: CDR1 GTSNPN, CDR2 SVGIG (reference sequence). This CDR3 is built from 14 residues. V lost 0 bases to trimming and J lost 8 bases, with 16 bases between them. As DNA, the CDR3 is TGTGCCTGGAGTGTGGGCGCGGGGCGGGAAGGCTACACCTTC. This encodes CAWSVGAGREGYTF.

The table lists this clone with a few counts. A junction boundary mismatches the germline segment, possibly from a read error. The chain joins TRBV20-1 to TRBJ2-2; TRBD2 is a possible D gene (5 bases). The V gene's germline CDR1 is DFQATT and CDR2 SNEGSKA (reference sequence). The CDR3 is made up of 11 amino acids. CDR3 nucleotide sequence: TGCAGTACTAGTAATACCGGGGAGCTGTTTTTT. Its protein product is CSTSNTGELFF.

This chain joins TRBV19 and TRBJ1-5; D ambiguous. The CDR3 totals 13 residues. CDR1 is LNHDA and CDR2 is SQIVND in the germline V gene (reference sequence). Trimming took off 7 bases at V and 7 bases at J, with 14 bases between the two ends. The CDR3 region is CASKVGNGQPQHF. CDR3 coding DNA: TGTGCCAGTAAGGTTGGGAACGGACAGCCCCAGCATTTT.

This clone has only one observation. The chain uses TRBV6-5 and TRBJ2-1; perhaps TRBD2 as D (6 bases). V gave up 2 bases and J gave up 4 bases, with 12 bases separating them. The CDR3 runs to 15 residues. Germline V lookup: CDR1 MNHEY, CDR2 SVGAGI. The CDR3 DNA is TGTGCCAGCAGTTACGGCGAGCGGGCGTACAATGAGCAGTTCTTC. The encoded protein is CASSYGERAYNEQFF.

This chain joins TRBV11-2 and TRBJ1-1; D is unclear. Germline V gene lookup returns CDR1 SGHAT and CDR2 FQNNGV. The V and J ends lost 3 bases and 5 bases respectively, with 16 bases between them. The CDR3 is made up of 15 amino acids. CDR3 bases: TGTGCCAGCAGCTTCCGTTTTGTGGGAGAGACTGAAGCTTTCTTT. As protein: CASSFRFVGETEAFF.

The genes are TRBV7-8 and TRBJ2-1, with TRBD1 identical over 8 bases. Germline V gene sequence: CDR1 SGHVS, CDR2 FQNEAQ. The CDR3 contains 16 residues. V gave up 5 bases and J gave up 3 bases; unmatched junction bases: 9. The CDR3 DNA is TGTGCCAGCAGCCCGGGGCAGGGGGCGGACTACAATGAGCAGTTCTTC. Residues: CASSPGQGADYNEQFF.

The gene calls are TRBV7-9 and TRBJ2-3, with D possibly called TRBD1 or TRBD2 (5 bases each). This CDR3 region has 15 residues. Trimming cost V 0 bases and J 5 bases, with 12 bases left between them. Germline-derived CDR1 and CDR2 are SEHNR and FQNEAQ (reference sequence). For the CDR3, the DNA is TGTGCCAGCAGCTTAGCTGACGGGGCGCAAGATACGCAGTATTTT. Translation: CASSLADGAQDTQYF.

The gene calls are TRBV30 and TRBJ2-1, with a tentative D call TRBD1 (6 bases). This CDR3 comprises 15 residues. With 5 bases removed from V and 4 bases from J, the gap between germline ends came to 18 bases. Germline values: CDR1 GTSNPN, CDR2 SVGIG (reference sequence). CDR3 protein: CAWGEDSTPYNEQFF. In nucleotides, the CDR3 is TGTGCCTGGGGTGAGGACAGTACCCCATACAATGAGCAGTTCTTC.

As for this clone: An end of the junction differs from the germline gene, which may be a read error. V and J are TRBV19 and TRBJ1-1, with 10 bases that match TRBD1. The CDR3 spans 15 residues. Germline lookup yields CDR1 LNHDA and CDR2 SQIVND (reference sequence). The chain's CDR3 is CASSMTGGAYTEAFF. CDR3 bases: TGTGCGAGTAGTATGACAGGGGGCGCCTACACTGAAGCTTTCTTT.

The chain uses TRBV27 and TRBJ2-3; D is perhaps TRBD2 (5 bases). Germline CDR1 reads MNHEY; CDR2 reads SMNVEV (reference sequence). V was trimmed by 0 bases and J by 2 bases, leaving 6 bases between them. CDR3 length: 14 residues. CDR3 nucleotides: TGTGCCAGCAGTTTATCGAGGGTCACAGATACGCAGTATTTT. Encoded protein: CASSLSRVTDTQYF.

The chain joins TRBV9 to TRBJ1-1, with no clear D. V dropped 4 bases and J dropped 5 bases, with 15 bases sitting between them. Germline CDR1 reads SGDLS; CDR2 reads YYNGEE. The CDR3 loop spans 14 amino acids. CDR3 nucleotide sequence: TGTGCCAGCAGCCCGATCGGGTCGGGGACTGAAGCTTTCTTT. This encodes CASSPIGSGTEAFF.

The V and J genes are TRBV10-3 and TRBJ2-7, with TRBD1 matching 7 bases. The germline gives CDR1 ENHRY, CDR2 SYGVKD. Germline trimming cut 6 bases from V and 0 bases from J; bases unmatched to any gene: 8. The CDR3 is 15 amino acids. The CDR3: CAISLGTADSYEQYF. For the CDR3, the DNA is TGTGCCATCAGCCTAGGGACAGCCGACTCCTACGAGCAGTACTTC.

The J gene is TRBJ1-6, the V gene TRBV6-1, with 9 positions matching TRBD1. Trimming cost V 3 bases and J 9 bases; bases outside gene matches: 9. The CDR3 length is 16 residues. The germline V gene encodes CDR1 MNHNS and CDR2 SASEGT. The CDR3 loop is CASSDPKGQGSSPLHF. CDR3 DNA: TGTGCCAGCAGTGACCCCAAAGGACAGGGGAGTTCACCCCTCCACTTT.

V and J are TRBV6-1 and TRBJ1-5, with 9 bases identical to TRBD1. The V gene end was trimmed by 6 bases and the J gene end by 6 bases; junction bases not matched to a gene: 6. Germline CDR1 and CDR2: MNHNS and SASEGT. CDR3 size: 14 residues. The CDR3 protein is CASRTGGRSQPQHF. DNA of the CDR3: TGTGCCAGCAGGACAGGGGGGAGAAGTCAGCCCCAGCATTTT.

This clone occurred a few times. The chain couples TRBV28 to TRBJ2-7; D remains unclear. The CDR3 has 12 amino acids. The V gene's germline CDR1 is MDHEN and CDR2 SYDVKM. The ends were cut back, 4 bases at V and 6 bases at J, with 10 bases in the middle. The chain's CDR3 is CASSSTVSEQYF. The CDR3, as DNA: TGTGCCAGCAGTTCAACAGTCAGCGAGCAGTACTTC.

This chain joins TRBV13 and TRBJ2-1; D is uncertain. This CDR3 comprises 12 residues. Trimming pared 6 bases from V and 7 bases from J, leaving 10 bases between. Germline V gives CDR1 PRHDT, CDR2 FYEKMQ (reference sequence). The CDR3 spells CASSRGRNEQFF. The CDR3 DNA reads TGTGCCAGCAGTCGCGGCCGAAATGAGCAGTTCTTC.

This chain uses TRBV4-2 with TRBJ2-7; D not resolved. The ends were cut back, 0 bases at V and 4 bases at J, with 7 bases in the middle. CDR1 and CDR2 from the germline V gene are LGHNA and YNFKEQ. The CDR3 covers 13 residues. DNA for the CDR3: TGTGCCAGCAGCCAAGAATTAAAATACGAGCAGTACTTC. Translation gives CASSQELKYEQYF.

J is TRBJ2-7 and V is TRBV6-5, with D possibly TRBD2 on 6 matching bases. V was clipped by 6 bases and J by 0 bases, with 9 bases between them. The germline gives CDR1 MNHEY, CDR2 SVGAGI. The CDR3 contains 13 residues. Here the CDR3 DNA reads TGTGCCAGCAGGCTGACTAGCTCCTACGAGCAGTACTTC. Translating gives CASRLTSSYEQYF.